This T cell receptor beta chain derives from a study of blood T cells in healthy people across ages. In this sample, this clonotype turned up a few times. A single base separates this from a much larger clone, so it may be a read error. Donors were healthy Caucasian individuals from Russia aged roughly 6 to 90. Each individual donor underwent a draw of around 9.8 milliliters of peripheral blood. No fewer than 6 micrograms of total RNA were isolated from every sample. For the second PCR, which ran for roughly 6 to 12 cycles, a sample-barcoded 5' primer and a J-beta primer mix were used. TCRdb independently ran MiXCR on the 5' RACE reads; one entry per CDR3 protein. The table lists approximately 810,000 distinct CDR3 sequences, 29% of them singletons. With 0 bases clipped from V and 11 bases from J, the junction kept 9 bases outside the gene matches. The CDR3 is made up of 15 amino acids. Looked up from germline, CDR1 is SGHAT and CDR2 is FQNNGV.

Sequencing input: blood. The TCR originated in an elderly woman in good health. This chain links TRBV11-2 with TRBJ2-5; 10 nucleotides line up with TRBD2. CDR3 sequence: CASSLEVLAGYEQYF. Written as DNA, the CDR3 is TGTGCCAGCAGCTTAGAGGTACTAGCGGGGTATGAGCAGTACTTC. Supplemented by reference TRBV11-2 and TRBJ2-5, the full variable domain reads EAGVAQSPRYKIIEKRQSVAFWCNPISGHATLYWYQQILGQGPKLLIQFQNNGVVDDSQLPKDRFSAERLKGVDSTLKIQPAKLEDSAVYLCASSLEVLAGYEQYFGPGTRLLVL.